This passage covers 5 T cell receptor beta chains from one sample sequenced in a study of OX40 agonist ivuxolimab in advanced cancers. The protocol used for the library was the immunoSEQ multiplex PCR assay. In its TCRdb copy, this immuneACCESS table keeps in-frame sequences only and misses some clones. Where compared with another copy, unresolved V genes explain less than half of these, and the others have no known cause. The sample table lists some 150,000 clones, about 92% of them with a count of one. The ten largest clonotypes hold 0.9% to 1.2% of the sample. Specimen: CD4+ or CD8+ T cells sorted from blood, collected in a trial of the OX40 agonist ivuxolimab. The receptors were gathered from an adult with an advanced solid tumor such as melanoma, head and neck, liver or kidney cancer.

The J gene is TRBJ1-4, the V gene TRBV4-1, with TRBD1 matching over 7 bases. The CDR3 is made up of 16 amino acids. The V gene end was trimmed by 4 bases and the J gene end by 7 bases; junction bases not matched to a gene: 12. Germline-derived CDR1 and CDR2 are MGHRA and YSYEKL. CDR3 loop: CASSPLGAAGGEKLFF. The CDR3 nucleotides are TGCGCCAGCAGCCCCCTTGGAGCGGCAGGGGGTGAAAAACTGTTTTTT.

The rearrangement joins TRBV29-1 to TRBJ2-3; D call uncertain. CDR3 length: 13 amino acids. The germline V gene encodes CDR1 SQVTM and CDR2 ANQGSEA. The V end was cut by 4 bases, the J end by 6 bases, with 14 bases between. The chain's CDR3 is CSVVTSFLDTQYF. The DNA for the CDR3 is TGCAGCGTTGTAACCAGCTTTTTGGATACGCAGTATTTT.

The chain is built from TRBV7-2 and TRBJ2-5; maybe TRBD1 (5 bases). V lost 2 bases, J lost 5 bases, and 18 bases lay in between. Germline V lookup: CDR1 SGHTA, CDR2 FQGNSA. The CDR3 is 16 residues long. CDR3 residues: CASSLQDPGLGETQYF. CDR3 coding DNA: TGTGCCAGCAGCTTACAGGACCCAGGGTTGGGGGAGACCCAGTACTTC.

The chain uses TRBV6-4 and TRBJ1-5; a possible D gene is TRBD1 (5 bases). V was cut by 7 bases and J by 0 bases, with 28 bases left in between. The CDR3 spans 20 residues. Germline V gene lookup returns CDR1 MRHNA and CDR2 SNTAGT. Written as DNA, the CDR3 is TGTGCCAGCATGCCGGTCCCCGGGACGTCTTTCCCTAGTAGCAATCAGCCCCAGCATTTT. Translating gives CASMPVPGTSFPSSNQPQHF.

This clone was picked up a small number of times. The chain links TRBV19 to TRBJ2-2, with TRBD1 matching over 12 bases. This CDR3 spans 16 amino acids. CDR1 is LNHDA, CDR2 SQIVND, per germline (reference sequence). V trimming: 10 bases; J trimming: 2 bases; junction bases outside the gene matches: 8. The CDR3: CATRWDRGPNTGELFF. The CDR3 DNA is TGTGCCACCCGGTGGGACAGGGGGCCTAACACCGGGGAGCTGTTTTTT.